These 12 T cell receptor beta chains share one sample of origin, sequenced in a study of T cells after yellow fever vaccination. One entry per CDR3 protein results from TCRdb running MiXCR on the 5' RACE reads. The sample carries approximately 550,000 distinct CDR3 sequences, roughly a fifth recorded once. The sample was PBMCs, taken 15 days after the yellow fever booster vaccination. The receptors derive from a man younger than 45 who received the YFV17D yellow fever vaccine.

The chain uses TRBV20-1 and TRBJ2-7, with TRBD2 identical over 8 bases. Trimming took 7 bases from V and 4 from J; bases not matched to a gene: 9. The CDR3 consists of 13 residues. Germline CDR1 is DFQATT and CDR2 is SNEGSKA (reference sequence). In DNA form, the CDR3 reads TGCAGTGTTACTAAGCGGGAGAGGTACGAGCAGTACTTC. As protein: CSVTKRERYEQYF.

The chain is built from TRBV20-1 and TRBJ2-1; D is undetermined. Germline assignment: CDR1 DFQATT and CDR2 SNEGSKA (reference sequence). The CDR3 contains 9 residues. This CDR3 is CSLRGEQFF. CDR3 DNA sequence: TGCAGCCTTCGAGGTGAGCAGTTCTTC.

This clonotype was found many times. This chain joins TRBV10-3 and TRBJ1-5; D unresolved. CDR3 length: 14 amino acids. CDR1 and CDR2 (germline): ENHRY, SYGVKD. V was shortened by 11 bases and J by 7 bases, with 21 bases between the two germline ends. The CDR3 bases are TGTGCCTCAAAGAACCCCTTAGCTGACCAGCCCCAGCATTTT. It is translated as CASKNPLADQPQHF.

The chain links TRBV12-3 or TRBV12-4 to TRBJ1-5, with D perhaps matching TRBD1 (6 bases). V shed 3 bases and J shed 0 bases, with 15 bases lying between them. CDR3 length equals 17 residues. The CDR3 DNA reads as TGTGCCAGCAGTTTTCGGGGGGCACTTTATAGCAATCAGCCCCAGCATTTT. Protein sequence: CASSFRGALYSNQPQHF.

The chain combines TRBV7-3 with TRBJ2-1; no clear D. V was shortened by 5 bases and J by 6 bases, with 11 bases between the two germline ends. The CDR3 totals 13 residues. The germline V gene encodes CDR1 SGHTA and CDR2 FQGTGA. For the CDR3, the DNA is TGTGCCAGCAGCCCCTTAGTCGCCAATGAGCAGTTCTTC. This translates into CASSPLVANEQFF.

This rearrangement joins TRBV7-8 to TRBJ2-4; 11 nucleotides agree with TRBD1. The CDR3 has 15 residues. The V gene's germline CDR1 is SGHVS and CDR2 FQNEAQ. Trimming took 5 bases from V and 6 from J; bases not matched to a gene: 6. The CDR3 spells CASSRTGGFGNIQYF. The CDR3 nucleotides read TGTGCCAGCAGCCGGACAGGGGGCTTTGGAAACATTCAGTACTTC.

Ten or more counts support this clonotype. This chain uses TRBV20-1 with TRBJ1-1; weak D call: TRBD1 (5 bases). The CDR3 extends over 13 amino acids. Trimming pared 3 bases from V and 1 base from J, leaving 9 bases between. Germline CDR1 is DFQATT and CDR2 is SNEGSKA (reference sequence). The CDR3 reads CSAREGTNTEAFF. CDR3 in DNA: TGCAGTGCTAGGGAGGGGACGAACACTGAAGCTTTCTTT.

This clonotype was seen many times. CDR3 region: CSARDLRDADHEQFF. The CDR3 region has the DNA TGCAGTGCTAGAGACCTCAGGGACGCCGACCATGAGCAGTTCTTC. The chain employs TRBV20-1 and TRBJ2-1; D tentatively reads TRBD1 or TRBD2 (5 bases each). The CDR3 loop spans 15 amino acids. The V gene lost 0 bases and the J gene lost 8 bases, with 17 bases spanning the gap. CDR1 and CDR2 (germline): DFQATT, SNEGSKA (reference sequence).

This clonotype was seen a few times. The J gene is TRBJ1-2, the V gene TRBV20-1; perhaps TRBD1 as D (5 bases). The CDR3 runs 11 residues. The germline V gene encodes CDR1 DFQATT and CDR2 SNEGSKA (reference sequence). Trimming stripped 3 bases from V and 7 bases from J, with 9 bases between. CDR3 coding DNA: TGCAGTGCTAGGGGGGTGGGTGGCTACACCTTC. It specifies CSARGVGGYTF.

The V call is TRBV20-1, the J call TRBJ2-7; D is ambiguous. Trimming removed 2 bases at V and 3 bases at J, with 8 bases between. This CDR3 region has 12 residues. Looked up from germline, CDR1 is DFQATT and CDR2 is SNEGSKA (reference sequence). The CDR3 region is CSARNGDYEQYF. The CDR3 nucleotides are TGCAGTGCTAGAAATGGGGACTACGAGCAGTACTTC.

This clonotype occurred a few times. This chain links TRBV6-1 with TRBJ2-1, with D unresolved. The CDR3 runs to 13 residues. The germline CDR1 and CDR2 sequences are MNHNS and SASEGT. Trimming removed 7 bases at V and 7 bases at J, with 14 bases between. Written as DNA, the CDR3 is TGTGCCAGCACCCCGGGCCCTATAAATGAGCAGTTCTTC. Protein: CASTPGPINEQFF.

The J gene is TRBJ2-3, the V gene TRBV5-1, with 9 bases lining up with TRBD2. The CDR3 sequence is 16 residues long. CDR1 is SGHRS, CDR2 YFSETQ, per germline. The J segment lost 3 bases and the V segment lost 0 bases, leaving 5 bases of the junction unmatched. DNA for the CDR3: TGCGCCAGCAGCTTGGGGCCTAGCGGGACGACAGATACGCAGTATTTT. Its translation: CASSLGPSGTTDTQYF.